This passage covers 3 T cell receptor beta chains from one sample sequenced in a study of shared clonotypes between healthy human individuals. Naive CD8 cells lacked CD45RO and underwent positive selection for CCR7, leaving out terminally differentiated effector memory CD45RA+ cells. Only in-frame clones appear in the TCRdb table, and some are missing; sequencing was by immunoSEQ multiplex PCR. The sample gives millions of clones, more than 85% of which show up once; under 2% is in the top ten. What was sequenced was naive CD8+ T cells from PBMCs. These receptors were collected from a young man in good health. Some clones in this sample may be carry-over from other donors' samples.

This clone turned up a few times. Other DNA variants within this sample encode the same CDR3. The chain recombines TRBV7-2 with TRBJ1-1; D is possibly TRBD1 (5 bases). Trimming pared 1 base from V and 4 bases from J, leaving 10 bases between. CDR1 SGHTA and CDR2 FQGNSA come from the germline V gene. The CDR3 length is 14 residues. Written as DNA, the CDR3 is TGTGCCAGCAGCTTAGTACCAGGGTCCACTGAAGCTTTCTTT. Encoded protein: CASSLVPGSTEAFF.

The CDR3 region is CATSRDLQLLDEQYF. DNA of the CDR3: TGTGCCACCAGCAGAGATCTACAGTTATTGGACGAGCAGTACTTC. The chain recombines TRBV15 with TRBJ2-7, with D hard to call. Germline V gene sequence: CDR1 LNHNV, CDR2 YYDKDF (reference sequence). V was shortened by 0 bases and J by 5 bases, with 14 bases between the two germline ends. This CDR3 contains 15 residues.

This rearrangement joins TRBV5-8 to TRBJ2-1; no definite D call. The CDR3 sequence is 13 residues long. The V gene's germline CDR1 is SGHTS and CDR2 YDEGEE. V was pared by 5 bases and J by 6 bases, with 12 bases between. CDR3 in amino acids: CASRPLGGNEQFF. The CDR3, as DNA: TGTGCCAGCAGACCACTCGGTGGCAATGAGCAGTTCTTC.